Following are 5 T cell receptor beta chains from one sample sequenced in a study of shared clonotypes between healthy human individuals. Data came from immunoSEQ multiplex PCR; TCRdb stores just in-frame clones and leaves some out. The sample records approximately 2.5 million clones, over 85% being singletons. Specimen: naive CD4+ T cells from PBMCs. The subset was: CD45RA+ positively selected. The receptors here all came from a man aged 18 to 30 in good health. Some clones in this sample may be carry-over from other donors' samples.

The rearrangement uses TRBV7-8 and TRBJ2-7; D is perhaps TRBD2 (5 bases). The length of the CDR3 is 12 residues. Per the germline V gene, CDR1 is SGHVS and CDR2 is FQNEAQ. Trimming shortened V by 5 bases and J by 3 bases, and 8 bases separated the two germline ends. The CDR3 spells CASSPRGYEQYF. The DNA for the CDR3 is TGTGCCAGCAGCCCCCGGGGCTACGAGCAGTACTTC.

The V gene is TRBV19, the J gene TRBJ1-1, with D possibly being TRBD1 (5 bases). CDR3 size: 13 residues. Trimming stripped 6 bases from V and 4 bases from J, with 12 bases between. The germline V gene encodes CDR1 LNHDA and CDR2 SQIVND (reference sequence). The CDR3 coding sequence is TGTGCCAGTAGGGAGGGGACGGGCACTGAAGCTTTCTTT. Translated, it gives CASREGTGTEAFF.

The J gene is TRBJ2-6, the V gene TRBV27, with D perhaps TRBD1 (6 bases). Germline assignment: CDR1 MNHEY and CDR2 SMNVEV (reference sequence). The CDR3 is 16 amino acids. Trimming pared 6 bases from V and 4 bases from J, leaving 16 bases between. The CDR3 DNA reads TGTGCCAGCAGAAAACAAGGACAGACCGGGGCCAACGTCCTGACTTTC. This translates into CASRKQGQTGANVLTF.

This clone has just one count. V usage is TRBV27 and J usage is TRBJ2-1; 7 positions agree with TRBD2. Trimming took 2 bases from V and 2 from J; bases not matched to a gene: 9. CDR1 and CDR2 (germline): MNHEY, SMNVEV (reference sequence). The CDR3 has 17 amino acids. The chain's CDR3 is CASSLRQRRETYNEQFF. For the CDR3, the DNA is TGTGCCAGCAGTTTACGACAGAGGCGGGAGACCTACAATGAGCAGTTCTTC.

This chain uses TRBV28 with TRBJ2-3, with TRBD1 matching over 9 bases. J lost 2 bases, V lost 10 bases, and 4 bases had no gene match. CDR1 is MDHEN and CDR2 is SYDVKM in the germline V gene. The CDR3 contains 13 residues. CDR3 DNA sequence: TGTGCCATCGGGGACAGGGCCACAGATACGCAGTATTTT. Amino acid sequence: CAIGDRATDTQYF.